The rows below give T cell receptor beta chains drawn from one sample of a study of blood T cell repertoires in COVID-19. The repertoire was sequenced with immunoSEQ multiplex PCR; TCRdb's copy has only in-frame clones and lacks some. The table has some 250,000 clones, roughly four fifths seen once. Sequenced sample: peripheral blood. The receptors here all came from an elderly woman with acute or convalescent COVID-19. The CDR3 runs from the conserved cysteine through the conserved F or W. A D gene is named only where the DNA matches it firmly. Clone size is stated in some rows and not others, as once, few, many or a class when expanded.

length: 16; J: TRBJ1-3; D: NA; size: NA; V: TRBV18; CDR3: CASSPPIGGTGNTIYF; DNA: TGTGCCAGCTCACCACCGATAGGGGGAACCGGAAACACCATATATTTT
length: 14; J: TRBJ1-5; D: NA; size: few; V: TRBV28; CDR3: CASRQGWGNQPQHF; DNA: TGTGCCAGCAGGCAGGGTTGGGGCAATCAGCCCCAGCATTTT
length: 14; J: TRBJ1-5; D: TRBD1; size: few; V: TRBV3-1/TRBV3-2; CDR3: CASSRGTADQPQHF; DNA: TGTGCCAGCAGCCGCGGGACAGCGGATCAGCCCCAGCATTTT
length: 14; J: TRBJ2-7; D: TRBD1; size: NA; V: TRBV7-9; CDR3: CASSPDRGDDEQYF; DNA: TGTGCCAGCAGCCCAGACAGGGGAGACGACGAGCAGTACTTC
length: 15; J: TRBJ2-1; D: TRBD1; size: many; V: TRBV6-2/TRBV6-3; CDR3: CASSYRGQLLNEQFF; DNA: TGTGCCAGCAGTTACCGGGGACAGCTGCTCAATGAGCAGTTCTTC
length: 19; J: TRBJ2-2; D: TRBD2; size: once; V: TRBV5-1; CDR3: CASSLAPGLAGGDTGELFF; DNA: TGCGCCAGCAGCTTGGCTCCGGGACTAGCGGGGGGAGACACCGGGGAGCTGTTTTTT
length: 14; J: TRBJ1-2; D: NA; size: NA; V: TRBV5-4; CDR3: CASSLQGADYGYTF; DNA: TGTGCCAGCAGCTTACAGGGAGCGGACTATGGCTACACCTTC
length: 14; J: TRBJ1-4; D: TRBD1; size: NA; V: TRBV28; CDR3: CASIGTGGNEKLFF; DNA: TGTGCCAGCATTGGGACAGGGGGAAATGAAAAACTGTTTTTT
length: 11; J: TRBJ1-1; D: NA; size: few; V: TRBV30; CDR3: CARREDTEAFF; DNA: TGTGCCCGCCGGGAAGACACTGAAGCTTTCTTT
length: 14; J: TRBJ1-4; D: TRBD1; size: NA; V: TRBV6-5; CDR3: CASRETGGKEKLFF; DNA: TGTGCCAGCAGGGAGACAGGGGGCAAAGAAAAACTGTTTTTT
length: 13; J: TRBJ1-2; D: NA; size: few; V: TRBV5-1; CDR3: CASSSGGVGGYTF; DNA: TGCGCCAGCAGCTCCGGAGGGGTCGGCGGCTACACCTTC
length: 14; J: TRBJ1-2; D: NA; size: few; V: TRBV7-9; CDR3: CASRPRGANYGYTF; DNA: TGTGCCAGCAGGCCTCGGGGTGCTAACTATGGCTACACCTTC
length: 15; J: TRBJ2-1; D: TRBD1; size: NA; V: TRBV12-5; CDR3: CASGLRDSSYNEQFF; DNA: TGTGCTAGTGGTTTGCGGGACAGCTCCTACAATGAGCAGTTCTTC
length: 15; J: TRBJ1-1; D: NA; size: few; V: TRBV7-8; CDR3: CASSLREVFNTEAFF; DNA: TGTGCCAGCAGCTTAAGGGAGGTTTTTAACACTGAAGCTTTCTTT
length: 15; J: TRBJ1-2; D: NA; size: few; V: TRBV6-5; CDR3: CASSFRGRGAYGYTF; DNA: TGTGCCAGCAGTTTCCGTGGACGGGGGGCCTATGGCTACACCTTC
length: 15; J: TRBJ1-6; D: TRBD1; size: few; V: TRBV19; CDR3: CASSPPGQMVSPLHF; DNA: TGTGCCAGTAGTCCCCCGGGACAGATGGTTTCACCCCTCCACTTT
length: 15; J: TRBJ2-7; D: TRBD1; size: NA; V: TRBV2; CDR3: CASSPDRGKSYEQYF; DNA: TGTGCCAGCAGCCCCGACAGGGGGAAATCCTACGAGCAGTACTTC
length: 15; J: TRBJ2-1; D: NA; size: NA; V: TRBV19; CDR3: CASSIPVLSKNEQFF; DNA: TGTGCCAGTAGTATCCCCGTTCTATCCAAGAATGAGCAGTTCTTC
length: 13; J: TRBJ2-1; D: TRBD1; size: NA; V: TRBV28; CDR3: CASLDRDNNEQFF; DNA: TGTGCCAGCCTGGACAGGGATAATAATGAGCAGTTCTTC
length: 15; J: TRBJ1-1; D: TRBD1; size: NA; V: TRBV18; CDR3: CASSGRQGLRTEAFF; DNA: TGTGCCAGCTCAGGACGACAGGGTTTGAGAACTGAAGCTTTCTTT
length: 16; J: TRBJ2-1; D: NA; size: NA; V: TRBV28; CDR3: CASSSGGRMMSHEQFF; DNA: TGTGCCAGCAGTTCCGGGGGGCGCATGATGTCCCATGAGCAGTTCTTC
length: 14; J: TRBJ1-2; D: TRBD1; size: NA; V: TRBV18; CDR3: CASSPRQGEGGYTF; DNA: TGTGCCAGCTCACCGCGGCAGGGGGAAGGCGGCTACACCTTC
length: 14; J: TRBJ1-6; D: NA; size: NA; V: TRBV2; CDR3: CASSELAGGSPLHF; DNA: TGTGCCAGCAGTGAACTGGCAGGTGGGTCACCCCTCCACTTT
length: 15; J: TRBJ1-2; D: TRBD1; size: once; V: TRBV4-1; CDR3: CASSQPTGGADGYTF; DNA: TGCGCCAGCAGCCAACCGACAGGGGGCGCGGATGGCTACACCTTC
length: 18; J: TRBJ1-5; D: NA; size: NA; V: TRBV7-5; CDR3: CARSLGTSQAYSNQPQHF; DNA: TGTGCCAGAAGCTTAGGGACCTCACAGGCTTATAGCAATCAGCCCCAGCATTTT
length: 14; J: TRBJ1-1; D: TRBD1; size: NA; V: TRBV5-1; CDR3: CASRGTGGAVEAFF; DNA: TGCGCCAGCAGGGGGACAGGGGGCGCGGTTGAAGCTTTCTTT
length: 14; J: TRBJ2-2; D: NA; size: NA; V: TRBV27; CDR3: CASSHRRGGGELFF; DNA: TGTGCCAGCAGTCACCGGAGGGGCGGCGGGGAGCTGTTTTTT
length: 18; J: TRBJ2-7; D: TRBD1; size: NA; V: TRBV16; CDR3: CASSARDRGGTRSYEQYF; DNA: TGTGCCAGCAGCGCCCGGGACAGGGGAGGGACGAGGTCCTACGAGCAGTACTTC
length: 13; J: TRBJ2-2; D: NA; size: NA; V: TRBV7-9; CDR3: CASSSANTGELFF; DNA: TGTGCCAGCAGCTCGGCGAACACCGGGGAGCTGTTTTTT
length: 19; J: TRBJ1-6; D: NA; size: NA; V: TRBV3-1/TRBV3-2; CDR3: CASSQEPPGGVWTNSPLHF; DNA: TGTGCCAGCAGCCAAGAGCCCCCCGGGGGGGTATGGACTAATTCACCCCTCCACTTT
length: 12; J: TRBJ1-2; D: NA; size: once; V: TRBV2; CDR3: CASSTTGNSYTF; DNA: TGTGCCAGCAGTACTACAGGAAACAGCTACACCTTC
length: 18; J: TRBJ1-5; D: NA; size: NA; V: TRBV23-1; CDR3: CASSQSPSVGAAAQPQHF; DNA: TGCGCCAGCAGTCAATCCCCCTCTGTAGGGGCGGCGGCTCAGCCCCAGCATTTT
length: 13; J: TRBJ1-5; D: NA; size: NA; V: TRBV12-3/TRBV12-4; CDR3: CASSLRDTQPQHF; DNA: TGTGCCAGCAGTTTAAGGGACACCCAGCCCCAGCATTTT
length: 13; J: TRBJ1-2; D: NA; size: NA; V: TRBV12-3/TRBV12-4; CDR3: CASSPNRAYGYTF; DNA: TGTGCCAGCAGCCCAAACAGGGCCTATGGCTACACCTTC
length: 14; J: TRBJ2-3; D: NA; size: NA; V: TRBV11-2; CDR3: CASSLGKRADTQYF; DNA: TGTGCCAGCAGCTTGGGGAAGCGGGCAGATACGCAGTATTTT
length: 15; J: TRBJ2-5; D: NA; size: NA; V: TRBV5-1; CDR3: CASSSPDRIQETQYF; DNA: TGCGCCAGCAGCTCCCCCGACAGAATTCAAGAGACCCAGTACTTC
length: 15; J: TRBJ1-1; D: NA; size: once; V: TRBV7-9; CDR3: CASRSRGGVNTEAFF; DNA: TGTGCCAGCAGATCTAGGGGGGGTGTTAACACTGAAGCTTTCTTT
length: 13; J: TRBJ1-1; D: NA; size: NA; V: TRBV12-3/TRBV12-4; CDR3: CASSPPPGTEAFF; DNA: TGTGCCAGCAGCCCCCCCCCGGGCACTGAAGCTTTCTTT
length: 12; J: TRBJ2-5; D: TRBD1; size: NA; V: TRBV7-7; CDR3: CASSMDRETQYF; DNA: TGTGCTAGCAGCATGGACAGGGAGACCCAGTACTTC
length: 13; J: TRBJ2-7; D: NA; size: NA; V: TRBV7-2; CDR3: CASSQALTYEQYF; DNA: TGTGCCAGCAGCCAGGCCCTAACCTACGAGCAGTACTTC
length: 14; J: TRBJ2-4; D: TRBD2; size: NA; V: TRBV6-6; CDR3: CASTYGAGNNIQYF; DNA: TGTGCCAGCACCTATGGAGCGGGGAACAACATTCAGTACTTC
length: 14; J: TRBJ2-1; D: TRBD2; size: NA; V: TRBV5-4; CDR3: CASSLTSGNNEQFF; DNA: TGTGCCAGCAGCTTGACTAGCGGGAACAATGAGCAGTTCTTC
length: 18; J: TRBJ2-2; D: TRBD2; size: NA; V: TRBV9; CDR3: CASSVHLSGGANTGELFF; DNA: TGTGCCAGCAGCGTGCACCTCAGCGGGGGGGCGAACACCGGGGAGCTGTTTTTT